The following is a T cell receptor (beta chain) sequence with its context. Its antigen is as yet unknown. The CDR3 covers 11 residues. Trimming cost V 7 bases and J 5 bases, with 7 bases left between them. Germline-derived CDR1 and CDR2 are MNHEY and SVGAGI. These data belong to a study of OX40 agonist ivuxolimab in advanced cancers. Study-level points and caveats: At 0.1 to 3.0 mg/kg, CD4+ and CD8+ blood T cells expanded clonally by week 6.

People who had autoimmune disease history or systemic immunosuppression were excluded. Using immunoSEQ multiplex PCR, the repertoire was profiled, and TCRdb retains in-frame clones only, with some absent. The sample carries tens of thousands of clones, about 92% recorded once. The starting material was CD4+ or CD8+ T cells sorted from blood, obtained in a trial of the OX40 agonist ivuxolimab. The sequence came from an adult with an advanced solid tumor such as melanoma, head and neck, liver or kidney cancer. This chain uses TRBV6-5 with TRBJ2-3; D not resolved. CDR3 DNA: TGTGCCAGCATCGGTGGAGATACGCAGTATTTT. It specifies CASIGGDTQYF.